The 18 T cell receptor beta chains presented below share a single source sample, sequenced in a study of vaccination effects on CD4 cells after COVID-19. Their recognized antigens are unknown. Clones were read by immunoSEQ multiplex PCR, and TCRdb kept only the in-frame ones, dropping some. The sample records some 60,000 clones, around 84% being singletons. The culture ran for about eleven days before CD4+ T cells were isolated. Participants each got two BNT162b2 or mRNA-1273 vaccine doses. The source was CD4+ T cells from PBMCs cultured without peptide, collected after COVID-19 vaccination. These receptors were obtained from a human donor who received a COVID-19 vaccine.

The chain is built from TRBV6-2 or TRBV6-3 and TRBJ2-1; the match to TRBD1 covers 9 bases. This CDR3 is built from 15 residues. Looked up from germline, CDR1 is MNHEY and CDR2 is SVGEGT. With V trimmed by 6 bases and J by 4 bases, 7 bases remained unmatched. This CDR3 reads CASSPNRGLYNEQFF. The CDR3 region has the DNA TGTGCCAGCAGCCCCAACAGGGGGCTTTACAATGAGCAGTTCTTC.

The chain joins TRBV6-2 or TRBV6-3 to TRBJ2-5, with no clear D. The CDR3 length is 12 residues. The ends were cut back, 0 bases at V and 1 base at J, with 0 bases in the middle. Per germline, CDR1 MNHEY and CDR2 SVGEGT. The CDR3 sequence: CASSYSQETQYF. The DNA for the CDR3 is TGTGCCAGCAGTTACTCCCAAGAGACCCAGTACTTC.

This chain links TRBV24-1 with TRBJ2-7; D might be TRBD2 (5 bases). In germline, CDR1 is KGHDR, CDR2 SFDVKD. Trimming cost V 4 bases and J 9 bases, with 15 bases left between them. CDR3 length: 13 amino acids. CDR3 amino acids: CATSDPAGERQYF. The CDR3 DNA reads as TGTGCCACCAGTGACCCCGCTGGGGAGCGGCAGTACTTC.

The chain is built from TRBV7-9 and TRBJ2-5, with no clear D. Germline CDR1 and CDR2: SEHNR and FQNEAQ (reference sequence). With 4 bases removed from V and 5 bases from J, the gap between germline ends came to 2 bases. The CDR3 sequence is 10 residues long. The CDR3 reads CASSWETQYF. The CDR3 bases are TGTGCCAGCAGCTGGGAGACCCAGTACTTC.

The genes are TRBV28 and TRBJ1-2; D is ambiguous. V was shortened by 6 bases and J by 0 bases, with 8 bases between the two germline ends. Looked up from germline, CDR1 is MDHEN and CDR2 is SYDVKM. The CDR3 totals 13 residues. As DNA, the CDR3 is TGTGCCAGCAGGATCGGGACTAACTATGGCTACACCTTC. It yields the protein CASRIGTNYGYTF.

CDR3 in DNA: TGTGCCACCAGTGATCAAGGGGACAGCTATGGCTACACCTTC. Its protein is CATSDQGDSYGYTF. This chain connects TRBV24-1 to TRBJ1-2; 7 positions agree with TRBD1. The CDR3 has 14 residues. The V and J ends lost 3 bases and 4 bases, in that order; junction bases with no gene match: 4. Germline V lookup: CDR1 KGHDR, CDR2 SFDVKD.

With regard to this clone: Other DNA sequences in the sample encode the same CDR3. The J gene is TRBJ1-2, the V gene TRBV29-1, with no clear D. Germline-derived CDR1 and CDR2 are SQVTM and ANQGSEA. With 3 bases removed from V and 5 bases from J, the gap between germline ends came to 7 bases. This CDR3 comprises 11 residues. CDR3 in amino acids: CSVDDSYGYTF. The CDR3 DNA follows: TGCAGCGTTGATGATTCGTATGGCTACACCTTC.

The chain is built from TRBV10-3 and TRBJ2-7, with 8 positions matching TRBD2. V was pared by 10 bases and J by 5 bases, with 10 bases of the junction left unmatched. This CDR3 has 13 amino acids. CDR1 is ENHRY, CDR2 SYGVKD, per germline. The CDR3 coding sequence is TGTGCCACCCGGGGCGGGGGGTTAGACGAGCAGTACTTC. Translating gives CATRGGGLDEQYF.

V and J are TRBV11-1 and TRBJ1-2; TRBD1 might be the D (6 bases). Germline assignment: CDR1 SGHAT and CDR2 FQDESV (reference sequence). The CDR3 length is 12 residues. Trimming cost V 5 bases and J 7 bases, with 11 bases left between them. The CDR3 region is CASSNEGVGYTF. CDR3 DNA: TGTGCCAGCAGCAACGAGGGGGTTGGCTACACCTTC.

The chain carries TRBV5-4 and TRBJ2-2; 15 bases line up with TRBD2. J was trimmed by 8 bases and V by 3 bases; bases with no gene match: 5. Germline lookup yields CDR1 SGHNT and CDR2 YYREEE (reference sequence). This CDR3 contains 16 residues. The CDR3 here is CASSSGLAGGIGELFF. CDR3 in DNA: TGTGCCAGCAGCTCCGGACTAGCGGGGGGGATAGGGGAGCTGTTTTTT.

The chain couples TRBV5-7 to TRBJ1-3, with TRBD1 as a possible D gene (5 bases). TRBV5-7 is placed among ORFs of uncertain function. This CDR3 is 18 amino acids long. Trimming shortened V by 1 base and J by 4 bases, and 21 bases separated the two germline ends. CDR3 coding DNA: TGTGCCAGCAGCTTGTGTTTTGGGGGGTACACCTCCGGAAACACCATATATTTT. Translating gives CASSLCFGGYTSGNTIYF.

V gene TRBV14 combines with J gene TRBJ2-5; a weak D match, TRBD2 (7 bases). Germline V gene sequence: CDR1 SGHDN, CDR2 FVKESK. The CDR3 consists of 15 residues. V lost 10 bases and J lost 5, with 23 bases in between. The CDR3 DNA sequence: TGTGCCATCCTCGTTGAGGGGGGGGGAATGGAGACCCAGTACTTC. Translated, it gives CAILVEGGGMETQYF.

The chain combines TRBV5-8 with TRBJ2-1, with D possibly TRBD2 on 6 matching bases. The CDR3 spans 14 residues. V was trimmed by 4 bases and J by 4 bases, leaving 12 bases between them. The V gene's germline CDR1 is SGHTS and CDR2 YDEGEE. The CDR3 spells CASSPGVAYNEQFF. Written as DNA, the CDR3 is TGTGCCAGCAGCCCGGGAGTTGCGTACAATGAGCAGTTCTTC.

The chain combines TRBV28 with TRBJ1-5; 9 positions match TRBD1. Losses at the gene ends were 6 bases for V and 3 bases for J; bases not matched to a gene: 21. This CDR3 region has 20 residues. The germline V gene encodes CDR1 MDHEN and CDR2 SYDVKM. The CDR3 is CASRRGLGSTGGASNQPQHF. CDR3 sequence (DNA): TGTGCCAGCAGAAGGGGACTGGGAAGTACAGGGGGCGCATCCAATCAGCCCCAGCATTTT. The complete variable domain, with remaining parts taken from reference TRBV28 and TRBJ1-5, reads DVKVTQSSRYLVKRTGEKVFLECVQDMDHENMFWYRQDPGLGLRLIYFSYDVKMKEKGDIPEGYSVSREKKERFSLILESASTNQTSMYLCASRRGLGSTGGASNQPQHFGDGTRLSIL.

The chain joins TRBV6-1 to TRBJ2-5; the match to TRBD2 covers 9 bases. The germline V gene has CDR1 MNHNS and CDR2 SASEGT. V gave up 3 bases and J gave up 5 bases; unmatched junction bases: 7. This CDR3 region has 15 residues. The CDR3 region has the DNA TGTGCCAGCAGTGAGAGCGGGGGGACCTTGGAGACCCAGTACTTC. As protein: CASSESGGTLETQYF.

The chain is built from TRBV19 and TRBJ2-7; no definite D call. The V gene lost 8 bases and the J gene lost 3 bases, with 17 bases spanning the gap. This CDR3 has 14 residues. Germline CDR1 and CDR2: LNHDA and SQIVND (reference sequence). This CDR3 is CASSAAFLGYEQYF. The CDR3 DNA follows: TGTGCCAGTTCGGCGGCCTTCTTGGGCTACGAGCAGTACTTC. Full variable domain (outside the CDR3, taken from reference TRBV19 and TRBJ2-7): DGGITQSPKYLFRKEGQNVTLSCEQNLNHDAMYWYRQDPGQGLRLIYYSQIVNDFQKGDIAEGYSVSREKKESFPLTVTSAQKNPTAFYLCASSAAFLGYEQYFGPGTRLTVT.

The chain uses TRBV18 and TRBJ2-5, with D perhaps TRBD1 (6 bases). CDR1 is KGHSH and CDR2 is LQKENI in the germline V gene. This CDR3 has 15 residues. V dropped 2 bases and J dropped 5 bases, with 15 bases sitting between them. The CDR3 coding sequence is TGTGCCAGCTCACCAAGGTTAAGGCAGGGGGAGACCCAGTACTTC. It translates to CASSPRLRQGETQYF.

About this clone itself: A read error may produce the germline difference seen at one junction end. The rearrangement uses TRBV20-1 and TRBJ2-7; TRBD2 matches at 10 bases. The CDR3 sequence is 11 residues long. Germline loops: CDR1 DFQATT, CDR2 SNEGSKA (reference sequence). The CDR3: CVVAGGSEQYF. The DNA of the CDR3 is TGTGTGGTAGCGGGGGGTAGCGAGCAGTACTTC.